These 17 T cell receptor beta chains share one sample of origin, sequenced in a study of technical replicates of blood from four donors. Libraries were prepared by immunoSEQ multiplex PCR; TCRdb keeps only in-frame clonotypes and omits some of them. The sample consists of around 81,000 clones, more than 80% of them appearing once. Material: PBMCs. The receptors stem from a human donor in good health. Some clones in this sample may be carry-over from other donors' samples.

The chain links TRBV4-2 to TRBJ1-2; no clear D. Germline V gene sequence: CDR1 LGHNA, CDR2 YNFKEQ. V was shortened by 0 bases and J by 4 bases, with 12 bases between the two germline ends. The CDR3 is made up of 15 amino acids. The CDR3 is CASSQDEHPIYGYTF. CDR3 nucleotides: TGTGCCAGCAGCCAAGACGAGCACCCTATCTATGGCTACACCTTC.

By proportion, this clone is medium-sized. The CDR3 sequence: CASSGGGAEAFF. In nucleotides, the CDR3 is TGTGCCAGCAGTGGAGGAGGGGCTGAAGCTTTCTTT. This chain joins TRBV9 and TRBJ1-1; perhaps TRBD1 as D (5 bases). Germline V gene data show CDR1 as SGDLS and CDR2 as YYNGEE. There are 12 residues in the CDR3. Trimming left V 5 bases short and J 6 bases short, with 11 bases between.

The CDR3 DNA follows: TGCGCCAGCAGCTACCAGGGAAGTTTGAACAATGAGCAGTTCTTC. This encodes CASSYQGSLNNEQFF. The gene calls are TRBV5-1 and TRBJ2-1; the D gene is possibly TRBD1 (5 bases). V was pared by 3 bases and J by 5 bases, with 15 bases between. Germline values: CDR1 SGHRS, CDR2 YFSETQ. This CDR3 contains 15 residues. Drawing the rest from reference TRBV5-1 and TRBJ2-1, the complete variable domain is KAGVTQTPRYLIKTRGQQVTLSCSPISGHRSVSWYQQTPGQGLQFLFEYFSETQRNKGNFPGRFSGRQFSNSRSEMNVSTLELGDSALYLCASSYQGSLNNEQFFGPGTRLTVL.

This chain connects TRBV10-2 to TRBJ2-2, with 7 bases lining up with TRBD2. Losses at the gene ends were 8 bases for V and 5 bases for J; bases not matched to a gene: 14. The CDR3 is 16 residues long. The V gene's germline CDR1 is WSHSY and CDR2 SAAADI. The CDR3 region is CASSHGPGLTTGELFF. The CDR3 nucleotides are TGCGCCAGCTCTCACGGTCCGGGACTAACGACCGGGGAGCTGTTTTTT.

The chain is built from TRBV11-2 and TRBJ1-1; D gene unclear. Germline V lookup: CDR1 SGHAT, CDR2 FQNNGV. V was clipped by 7 bases and J by 5 bases, with 23 bases between them. The CDR3 totals 16 residues. CDR3 DNA: TGTGCCAGCACCCAAAACTCCCGAGGTATATTAACTGAAGCTTTCTTT. Protein product: CASTQNSRGILTEAFF.

The chain joins TRBV7-9 to TRBJ1-1; tentative D call: TRBD1 (6 bases). CDR1 and CDR2 from the germline V gene are SEHNR and FQNEAQ (reference sequence). This CDR3 has 14 amino acids. V was shortened by 5 bases and J by 6 bases, with 16 bases between the two germline ends. The DNA for the CDR3 is TGTGCCAGCAGCCTCGGGGGGGGCGTTTCTGAAGCTTTCTTT. Its protein is CASSLGGGVSEAFF.

The chain's CDR3 is CASSEFLDRDNEKLFF. The CDR3 bases are TGTGCCAGCAGTGAATTTCTGGACAGGGATAATGAAAAACTGTTTTTT. The chain uses TRBV25-1 and TRBJ1-4; 8 nucleotides align to TRBD1. The germline V gene encodes CDR1 MGHDK and CDR2 SYGVNS. Losses at the gene ends were 1 base for V and 4 bases for J; bases not matched to a gene: 5. The CDR3 consists of 16 residues.

Here the CDR3 DNA reads TGCAGCGTTGAAGACGGACTAGCCATAAATGAGCAGTTCTTC. Translating gives CSVEDGLAINEQFF. The gene calls are TRBV29-1 and TRBJ2-1, with 8 bases that match TRBD2. J lost 7 bases, V lost 0 bases, and 5 bases had no gene match. The CDR3 sequence is 14 residues long. The V gene's germline CDR1 is SQVTM and CDR2 ANQGSEA.

The chain links TRBV7-8 to TRBJ2-1; D ambiguous. Trimming took 1 base from V and 7 from J, leaving 11 bases between them. Germline V gene sequence: CDR1 SGHVS, CDR2 FQNEAQ. The length of the CDR3 is 14 residues. Here the CDR3 DNA reads TGTGCCAGCAGCTTAGGTAATATGAGGAATGAGCAGTTCTTC. Protein sequence: CASSLGNMRNEQFF.

This clone was seen a single time. The chain has TRBV10-2 and TRBJ2-7; TRBD2 agrees at 14 bases. The V segment lost 4 bases and the J segment 4 bases; nucleotides outside the gene matches: 6. The CDR3 runs to 16 residues. Per germline, CDR1 WSHSY and CDR2 SAAADI. CDR3 region: CASSGETSGRVYEQYF. The CDR3 nucleotides read TGCGCCAGCAGTGGGGAGACTAGCGGGAGGGTGTACGAGCAGTACTTC.

This rearrangement joins TRBV6-5 to TRBJ1-1; TRBD1 might be the D (6 bases). The CDR3 loop spans 15 amino acids. Per germline, CDR1 MNHEY and CDR2 SVGAGI. The germline V and J ends were trimmed by 4 bases and 2 bases, with 14 bases remaining between them. The CDR3 sequence is CASSFQGRANTEAFF. CDR3 in DNA: TGTGCCAGCAGTTTTCAGGGGCGGGCTAACACTGAAGCTTTCTTT.

The chain uses TRBV7-9 and TRBJ1-2, with D perhaps matching TRBD1 (5 bases). Per germline, CDR1 SEHNR and CDR2 FQNEAQ (reference sequence). Deletions cut 4 bases from V and 1 base from J, with 16 bases between. CDR3 length: 16 residues. CDR3 sequence reads: CASSSKGTALNYGYTF. CDR3 DNA: TGTGCCAGCAGCTCCAAGGGGACTGCCCTTAACTATGGCTACACCTTC.

J is TRBJ2-7 and V is TRBV5-4; 8 bases map to TRBD2. The V and J ends lost 2 bases and 3 bases, in that order; junction bases with no gene match: 10. Germline V CDR1 and CDR2: SGHNT, YYREEE (reference sequence). This CDR3 is built from 16 residues. This CDR3 reads CASSLHTGGPGYEQYF. The CDR3 DNA sequence: TGTGCCAGCAGCTTACATACGGGAGGGCCGGGCTACGAGCAGTACTTC. Complete variable domain (other parts from reference TRBV5-4 and TRBJ2-7): ETGVTQSPTHLIKTRGQQVTLRCSSQSGHNTVSWYQQALGQGPQFIFQYYREEENGRGNFPPRFSGLQFPNYSSELNVNALELDDSALYLCASSLHTGGPGYEQYFGPGTRLTVT.

V gene TRBV30 combines with J gene TRBJ2-6; D is possibly TRBD2 (6 bases). Deletions cut 0 bases from V and 0 bases from J, with 9 bases between. The CDR3 is made up of 16 amino acids. In germline, CDR1 is GTSNPN, CDR2 SVGIG (reference sequence). The CDR3 nucleotides read TGTGCCTGGAGTGTCGGGAGTATCTCTGGGGCCAACGTCCTGACTTTC. Translation gives CAWSVGSISGANVLTF.

This CDR3 is CAWSQGQFSNQPQHF. As DNA, the CDR3 is TGTGCCTGGAGTCAAGGACAGTTTAGCAATCAGCCCCAGCATTTT. The chain joins TRBV30 to TRBJ1-5; weak D call: TRBD1 (6 bases). The CDR3 is 15 residues long. V lost 2 bases and J lost 0, with 11 bases in between. Germline V gene sequence: CDR1 GTSNPN, CDR2 SVGIG (reference sequence).

The chain employs TRBV7-9 and TRBJ2-5; maybe TRBD2 (6 bases). The CDR3 extends over 14 amino acids. The V and J ends lost 2 bases and 2 bases respectively, with 9 bases between them. Germline V gene sequence: CDR1 SEHNR, CDR2 FQNEAQ (reference sequence). Written as DNA, the CDR3 is TGTGCCAGCAGCTTACGGGCGGGGCAAGAGACCCAGTACTTC. Translation: CASSLRAGQETQYF.

CDR3 nucleotide sequence: TGCGCCAGCAGCCAAGAGAGTGGCTCTGGAAACACCATATATTTT. Translation gives CASSQESGSGNTIYF. The rearrangement links TRBV4-3 to TRBJ1-3; D remains ambiguous. The CDR3 is made up of 15 amino acids. CDR1 is LGHNA, CDR2 YSLEER, per germline. V was clipped by 0 bases and J by 0 bases, with 6 bases between them.